The 7 T cell receptor beta chains below all came from one sample that was sequenced in a study of blood T cell repertoires in COVID-19. Sequencing was performed with immunoSEQ multiplex PCR; in TCRdb, only in-frame clones are kept and a portion is missing. The sample includes approximately 200,000 clones, 85% to 90% of them seen just once. Sequencing input: PBMCs or T cells enriched from blood (not recorded which). All receptors derive from a woman aged 40 to 49 with acute COVID-19.

This clone was counted a single time. The genes are TRBV2 and TRBJ2-3; D not certain. Trimming took off 2 bases at V and 0 bases at J, with 9 bases between the two ends. The germline gives CDR1 SNHLY, CDR2 FYNNEI. The CDR3 extends over 15 amino acids. The CDR3: CASSETRASTDTQYF. The CDR3, as DNA: TGTGCCAGCAGTGAAACCCGCGCTAGCACAGATACGCAGTATTTT.

The chain couples TRBV27 to TRBJ2-7; 8 bases line up with TRBD1. The CDR3 covers 16 residues. J was trimmed by 6 bases and V by 0 bases; bases with no gene match: 10. Germline CDR1 MNHEY, CDR2 SMNVEV (reference sequence). The CDR3 protein is CASSLSLWQGASEQYF. The CDR3 nucleotides are TGTGCCAGCAGTTTATCGCTGTGGCAGGGGGCCTCCGAGCAGTACTTC.

The table lists this clone with a few counts. V usage is TRBV19 and J usage is TRBJ2-2, with no clear D. The V and J ends lost 1 base and 1 base respectively, with 13 bases between them. Germline CDR1 LNHDA, CDR2 SQIVND (reference sequence). This CDR3 comprises 17 residues. The CDR3, as DNA: TGTGCCAGTAGTATAGCTTCCCGGGTGTGGAACACCGGGGAGCTGTTTTTT. Translating gives CASSIASRVWNTGELFF.

This clone occurred once. Here the CDR3 reads CASSLPGGNTIYF. CDR3 DNA: TGTGCCAGCAGTCTACCAGGGGGGAACACCATATATTTT. This rearrangement joins TRBV25-1 to TRBJ1-3; TRBD1 aligns across 7 bases. The V and J ends lost 5 bases and 7 bases, in that order; junction bases with no gene match: 5. The germline V gene has CDR1 MGHDK and CDR2 SYGVNS. There are 13 residues in the CDR3.

This chain connects TRBV29-1 to TRBJ2-1; a weak D match, TRBD1 (6 bases). Germline-derived CDR1 and CDR2 are SQVTM and ANQGSEA. Trimming pared 4 bases from V and 7 bases from J, leaving 11 bases between. The length of the CDR3 is 12 residues. For the CDR3, the DNA is TGCAGCGTTGGACTCAGGGGAAATGAGCAGTTCTTC. As protein: CSVGLRGNEQFF.

The chain employs TRBV6-5 and TRBJ2-3; 8 bases agree with TRBD2. CDR1 MNHEY and CDR2 SVGAGI come from the germline V gene. This CDR3 is 15 amino acids long. V gave up 6 bases and J gave up 3 bases; unmatched junction bases: 8. The CDR3 DNA is TGTGCCAGCAGAGAGGCGGGGGGAGAGACAGATACGCAGTATTTT. Its translation: CASREAGGETDTQYF.

This rearrangement joins TRBV28 to TRBJ2-1, with a tentative D call TRBD1 (6 bases). CDR3 size: 15 residues. CDR1 MDHEN and CDR2 SYDVKM come from the germline V gene. V dropped 2 bases and J dropped 6 bases, with 14 bases sitting between them. The CDR3 region is CASSLIGKGGNEQFF. CDR3 DNA: TGTGCCAGCAGTTTAATAGGGAAAGGGGGCAATGAGCAGTTCTTC.